Listed below are T cell receptor beta chains from one sample, sequenced in a study of shared clonotypes between healthy human individuals. The data were produced by immunoSEQ multiplex PCR, yet TCRdb's version contains in-frame clones alone and is incomplete. Of 2 million or so clones in the sample, approximately 94% were seen once. Sequencing input: naive CD8+ T cells sorted from blood. The receptors were sampled from a man aged 18 to 30 in good health. Each CDR3 is given with its conserved first and last residue. Fields, in order: D gene, clone size, CDR3 length, V gene, J gene, CDR3 DNA, CDR3 protein. The D gene is left open where the match is weak. Size values are once, few and many counts, or a class for expanded clones, and some rows have none.

-,few,11,TRBV5-4,TRBJ2-3,TGTGCCAGCAGCTTGGCAGATACGCAGTATTTT,CASSLADTQYF
-,-,16,TRBV5-1,TRBJ1-5,TGCGCCAGCAGCTTGGCCGGGGGAGAGGGCAATCAGCCCCAGCATTTT,CASSLAGGEGNQPQHF
TRBD2,-,13,TRBV13,TRBJ2-7,TGTGCCAGCAGTGCGGGGGACTCCTACGAGCAGTACTTC,CASSAGDSYEQYF
TRBD2,-,15,TRBV30,TRBJ2-5,TGTGCCTGGAGTCCGGGGCTAGCGGGAGAAGAGACCCAGTACTTC,CAWSPGLAGEETQYF
-,-,13,TRBV27,TRBJ2-7,TGTGCCAGCAGTTTGTATGGGCAATACGAGCAGTACTTC,CASSLYGQYEQYF
-,-,13,TRBV5-1,TRBJ1-1,TGCGCCAGCAGCCCGCGGGGGGAGATTGAAGCTTTCTTT,CASSPRGEIEAFF
-,-,15,TRBV13,TRBJ1-6,TGTGCCAGCAGCTTAGGCTTAGGAGATAATTCACCCCTCCACTTT,CASSLGLGDNSPLHF
-,once,17,TRBV4-3,TRBJ2-1,TGCGCCAGCAGCCGCAGCCGGGACTTCGATGGGGTCAATGAGCAGTTCTTC,CASSRSRDFDGVNEQFF
TRBD2,-,16,TRBV5-1,TRBJ2-5,TGCGCCAGCAGCTCCTTGGGACTAGCGGGAGAAGGGACCCAGTACTTC,CASSSLGLAGEGTQYF
TRBD1,-,14,TRBV7-3,TRBJ2-5,TGTGCCAGCAGATTGGACAGGGATTGGGAGACCCAGTACTTC,CASRLDRDWETQYF
-,-,16,TRBV13,TRBJ2-2,TGTGCCAGCAGCTTGGAGGGAGTCGGAAACACCGGGGAGCTGTTTTTT,CASSLEGVGNTGELFF
-,-,15,TRBV4-1,TRBJ2-1,TGCGCCAGCAGCCAAGTGGACGGCTCCTACAATGAGCAGTTCTTC,CASSQVDGSYNEQFF
TRBD2,once,14,TRBV9,TRBJ2-7,TGTGCCAGCAACACGGGAGGGGCGAGGGACGAGCAGTACTTC,CASNTGGARDEQYF
TRBD2,-,17,TRBV7-9,TRBJ2-7,TGTGCCAGCAGCTCCTTCCGCGGGGGGGAAGGGAACTACGAGCAGTACTTC,CASSSFRGGEGNYEQYF
-,-,16,TRBV18,TRBJ2-7,TGTGCCAGCTCACCTGACTCTCGGGTTTCCTCCTACGAGCAGTACTTC,CASSPDSRVSSYEQYF
-,-,10,TRBV25-1,TRBJ2-2,TGTGCCATGGGCACCGGGGAGCTGTTTTTT,CAMGTGELFF
TRBD1,-,13,TRBV5-4,TRBJ2-7,TGTGCCAGCAGCCCCGGGACAGGGAACGAGCAGTACTTC,CASSPGTGNEQYF
-,-,18,TRBV4-2,TRBJ1-6,TGTGCCAGCAGCCAGTACCACACGGCTAGCTCCTATAATTCACCCCTCCACTTT,CASSQYHTASSYNSPLHF
-,-,15,TRBV14,TRBJ2-7,TGTGCCAGCAGCCAAGGACAGGGAGGTTGGTACGAGCAGTACTTC,CASSQGQGGWYEQYF
-,-,12,TRBV6-5,TRBJ1-1,TGTGCCAGCAGCCAGGACGGGTATGAAGCTTTCTTT,CASSQDGYEAFF
TRBD2,-,15,TRBV27,TRBJ2-1,TGTGCCAGCAGTAACATAGCGGGGGGGCTGGGTTCATGGTTCTTC,CASSNIAGGLGSWFF
TRBD1,-,15,TRBV28,TRBJ2-5,TGTGCCAGCAGCCTACAGGGGGCGCTGGGAGAGACCCAGTACTTC,CASSLQGALGETQYF